The rows below give T cell receptor beta chains drawn from one sample of a study of blood T cell repertoires in COVID-19. The method was immunoSEQ multiplex PCR; TCRdb's version includes in-frame clones alone and lacks a portion of them. The repertoire consists of about 160,000 clones, with roughly 80% occurring once and the leading ten covering about 19%. The sequenced sample consisted of peripheral blood. The origin of the receptors is a woman of 80 years or more with acute or convalescent COVID-19. Each CDR3 is given with its conserved first and last residue. The order of the fields is clone size, CDR3 length, D gene, J gene, V gene, CDR3 protein, CDR3 DNA. The D gene is left open where the match is weak. The listing skips clone size in some rows; elsewhere it reads once, few, many or a size class.

NA	14	NA	TRBJ1-1	TRBV6-5	CASNLDPAVPEAFF	TGTGCCAGCAACTTGGACCCAGCGGTCCCTGAAGCTTTCTTT
NA	15	TRBD2	TRBJ2-3	TRBV3-1/TRBV3-2	CASSGLAGGTDTQYF	TGTGCCAGCAGCGGCCTGGCGGGGGGCACAGATACGCAGTATTTT
NA	13	TRBD1	TRBJ1-5	TRBV30	CAWSRGQGQPQHF	TGTGCCTGGAGTCGCGGACAGGGCCAGCCCCAGCATTTT
NA	14	NA	TRBJ2-1	TRBV12-5	CASAQQGPSNEQFF	TGTGCTAGTGCCCAACAGGGACCATCAAATGAGCAGTTCTTC
NA	12	NA	TRBJ1-2	TRBV25-1	CASSAFRAGYTF	TGTGCCAGCAGTGCCTTTCGTGCGGGCTACACCTTC
NA	17	TRBD2	TRBJ2-2	TRBV7-9	CASSFYGLAANTGELFF	TGTGCCAGCAGCTTCTATGGTCTAGCGGCGAACACCGGGGAGCTGTTTTTT
NA	13	NA	TRBJ2-7	TRBV6-5	CASGNPGLYEQYF	TGTGCCAGCGGAAACCCGGGACTCTACGAGCAGTACTTC
NA	11	NA	TRBJ2-1	TRBV20-1	CSARDYPEQFF	TGCAGTGCTAGAGACTATCCGGAGCAGTTCTTC
NA	13	NA	TRBJ2-7	TRBV2	CASSVRSNYEQYF	TGTGCCAGCAGTGTCCGGTCAAACTACGAGCAGTACTTC
NA	15	TRBD2	TRBJ2-3	TRBV5-1	CASSRLAVPTDTQYF	TGCGCCAGCAGCCGACTAGCGGTTCCCACAGATACGCAGTATTTT
once	13	NA	TRBJ2-3	TRBV14	CASNRGARDTQYF	TGTGCCAGCAATCGGGGGGCGAGAGATACGCAGTATTTT
NA	16	TRBD1	TRBJ2-5	TRBV5-1	CASSPGTAVDFETQYF	TGCGCCAGCAGCCCGGGGACAGCGGTAGACTTCGAGACCCAGTACTTC
NA	16	NA	TRBJ2-3	TRBV5-6	CASSLQGLAATDTQYF	TGTGCCAGCAGCTTACAGGGCCTAGCGGCCACAGATACGCAGTATTTT
NA	15	NA	TRBJ1-1	TRBV3-1/TRBV3-2	CASSQGEGRVTEAFF	TGTGCCAGCAGCCAAGGTGAAGGGAGGGTCACTGAAGCTTTCTTT
NA	17	NA	TRBJ2-1	TRBV28	CASTLPGSFSSYNEQFF	TGTGCCAGCACCCTACCCGGGTCCTTTAGCTCCTACAATGAGCAGTTCTTC
few	15	NA	TRBJ1-4	TRBV19	CASGRRGRGSEKLFF	TGTGCCAGTGGAAGGCGTGGCAGGGGTAGTGAAAAACTGTTTTTT
NA	12	NA	TRBJ2-5	TRBV18	CASSPSRETQYF	TGTGCCAGCTCACCTTCTAGGGAGACCCAGTACTTC
once	16	TRBD1	TRBJ2-3	TRBV11-3	CASSLGGQVPTDTQYF	TGTGCCAGCAGCTTAGGAGGACAGGTCCCCACAGATACGCAGTATTTT
NA	12	NA	TRBJ2-7	TRBV13	CASAAGSYEQYF	TGTGCCAGCGCGGCGGGATCCTACGAGCAGTACTTC
NA	12	NA	TRBJ1-2	TRBV29-1	CSVERGVYGYTF	TGCAGCGTTGAACGGGGGGTTTATGGCTACACCTTC
NA	14	TRBD1	TRBJ1-1	TRBV30	CAWRTTGGKAEAFF	TGTGCCTGGAGAACGACAGGGGGTAAGGCTGAAGCTTTCTTT
NA	17	NA	TRBJ1-3	TRBV11-2	CASSLDRYRTNRNTIYF	TGTGCCAGCAGCTTAGATCGATATCGGACAAATCGAAACACCATATATTTT
NA	16	NA	TRBJ2-4	TRBV9	CASSQGPSRGSNIQYF	TGTGCCAGCAGCCAGGGCCCCTCCCGGGGGTCGAACATTCAGTACTTC
NA	15	TRBD1	TRBJ1-2	TRBV5-1	CASSPGQGTRGSYTF	TGCGCCAGCAGCCCGGGACAGGGGACCCGAGGTAGCTACACCTTC